A selection of T cell receptor beta chains follows, all from one sample in a study of blood T cell repertoires in COVID-19. Assay: immunoSEQ multiplex PCR; the TCRdb copy retains only in-frame clones and omits some. The sample shows about 150,000 clones, around nine tenths of them seen only once. Sequencing was carried out using peripheral blood. The receptors were gathered from a woman in her 70s with acute or convalescent COVID-19. Both conserved end residues are part of each CDR3. Fields, in order: CDR3 protein, CDR3 DNA, J gene, V gene, D gene, clone size. A D gene is named only where the DNA matches it firmly. A row's size may be missing; if present it is once, few, many or a size class.

CDR3 protein: CASSQYRGGSYNQPQHF
CDR3 DNA: TGTGCCAGCAGCCAATATAGGGGTGGAAGTTACAATCAGCCCCAGCATTTT
J gene: TRBJ1-5
V gene: TRBV3-1/TRBV3-2
D gene: -
clone size: -

CDR3 protein: CASSVGTSGRETQYF
CDR3 DNA: TGTGCCAGCAGCGTAGGGACTAGCGGGCGAGAGACCCAGTACTTC
J gene: TRBJ2-5
V gene: TRBV9
D gene: TRBD2
clone size: -

CDR3 protein: CASSQSASSQEGDTQYF
CDR3 DNA: TGTGCCAGCAGCCAAAGCGCGTCTAGCCAAGAAGGGGATACGCAGTATTTT
J gene: TRBJ2-3
V gene: TRBV4-2
D gene: -
clone size: -

CDR3 protein: CASSTRGQGLNEQYF
CDR3 DNA: TGTGCCAGCTCAACACGCGGACAGGGTTTGAACGAGCAGTACTTC
J gene: TRBJ2-7
V gene: TRBV18
D gene: TRBD1
clone size: -

CDR3 protein: CASSLDNGKTQYF
CDR3 DNA: TGTGCCAGCAGCTTAGACAACGGAAAGACCCAGTACTTC
J gene: TRBJ2-5
V gene: TRBV7-3
D gene: -
clone size: few

CDR3 protein: CASRDPGTFDNEQFF
CDR3 DNA: TGTGCCAGCAGGGACCCCGGGACATTCGACAATGAGCAGTTCTTC
J gene: TRBJ2-1
V gene: TRBV6-5
D gene: -
clone size: -

CDR3 protein: CASSAGPNTGELFF
CDR3 DNA: TGTGCCAGCAGCGCGGGACCGAACACCGGGGAGCTGTTTTTT
J gene: TRBJ2-2
V gene: TRBV7-9
D gene: -
clone size: -

CDR3 protein: CASSLVGTVGEKLFF
CDR3 DNA: TGTGCCAGCAGCTTAGTTGGGACAGTCGGGGAGAAACTGTTTTTT
J gene: TRBJ1-4
V gene: TRBV11-1
D gene: TRBD1
clone size: -

CDR3 protein: CASRPGYSSGNTIYF
CDR3 DNA: TGTGCCAGCAGGCCAGGTTATAGCTCTGGAAACACCATATATTTT
J gene: TRBJ1-3
V gene: TRBV6-5
D gene: -
clone size: -

CDR3 protein: CASSPPRTGGYEQYF
CDR3 DNA: TGTGCCAGCAGCCCCCCCCGGACAGGGGGCTACGAGCAGTACTTC
J gene: TRBJ2-7
V gene: TRBV3-1/TRBV3-2
D gene: TRBD1
clone size: -

CDR3 protein: CASSVDYGYEQYF
CDR3 DNA: TGTGCCAGCAGCGTAGACTATGGGTACGAGCAGTACTTC
J gene: TRBJ2-7
V gene: TRBV9
D gene: -
clone size: once

CDR3 protein: CASSLGGTGAYEQYF
CDR3 DNA: TGTGCCAGCAGTTTGGGGGGGACAGGGGCCTACGAGCAGTACTTC
J gene: TRBJ2-7
V gene: TRBV27
D gene: TRBD1
clone size: once

CDR3 protein: CATLGRTNYGYTF
CDR3 DNA: TGTGCCACCCTTGGCAGGACTAACTATGGCTACACCTTC
J gene: TRBJ1-2
V gene: TRBV6-5
D gene: -
clone size: -

CDR3 protein: CASSYSMGRGGEKLFF
CDR3 DNA: TGTGCCAGCAGTTACTCGATGGGCAGGGGTGGTGAAAAACTGTTTTTT
J gene: TRBJ1-4
V gene: TRBV6-5
D gene: -
clone size: -

CDR3 protein: CASSGGGDTQYF
CDR3 DNA: TGTGCCAGCAGTGGGGGCGGCGATACGCAGTATTTT
J gene: TRBJ2-3
V gene: TRBV2
D gene: -
clone size: -

CDR3 protein: CATLIQETQYF
CDR3 DNA: TGTGCCACCCTTATACAAGAGACCCAGTACTTC
J gene: TRBJ2-5
V gene: TRBV6-5
D gene: -
clone size: -

CDR3 protein: CASSLGSVQETQYF
CDR3 DNA: TGTGCCAGCAGCTTAGGGTCGGTGCAAGAGACCCAGTACTTC
J gene: TRBJ2-5
V gene: TRBV7-2
D gene: -
clone size: -

CDR3 protein: CASSSGDSSYGYTF
CDR3 DNA: TGTGCCAGCAGCTCTGGGGACAGTTCCTATGGCTACACCTTC
J gene: TRBJ1-2
V gene: TRBV6-5
D gene: TRBD1
clone size: few

CDR3 protein: CASSYPGQDEYGYTF
CDR3 DNA: TGTGCCAGCAGTTACCCGGGACAGGATGAGTATGGCTACACCTTC
J gene: TRBJ1-2
V gene: TRBV6-6
D gene: TRBD1
clone size: -

CDR3 protein: CASSFSIGMPNEKLFF
CDR3 DNA: TGTGCCAGCAGCTTCAGCATCGGGATGCCTAATGAAAAACTGTTTTTT
J gene: TRBJ1-4
V gene: TRBV3-1/TRBV3-2
D gene: -
clone size: -

CDR3 protein: CASSYSPSAGSNEQFF
CDR3 DNA: TGTGCCAGCAGTTACTCCCCTTCAGCGGGATCCAATGAGCAGTTCTTC
J gene: TRBJ2-1
V gene: TRBV6-2/TRBV6-3
D gene: TRBD2
clone size: -

CDR3 protein: CASSLEPAGEPTMRQFF
CDR3 DNA: TGCGCCAGCAGCTTGGAACCCGCGGGGGAACCGACAATGAGGCAGTTCTTC
J gene: TRBJ2-1
V gene: TRBV5-1
D gene: TRBD2
clone size: -

CDR3 protein: CASSRQSPGQNTDTQYF
CDR3 DNA: TGTGCCAGCAGCCGACAGTCACCGGGACAGAACACAGATACGCAGTATTTT
J gene: TRBJ2-3
V gene: TRBV7-9
D gene: TRBD1
clone size: -

CDR3 protein: CASSDGRGGARTQYF
CDR3 DNA: TGTGCCAGCAGTGATGGACGGGGGGGGGCCCGGACCCAGTACTTC
J gene: TRBJ2-5
V gene: TRBV2
D gene: TRBD2
clone size: -

CDR3 protein: CASSDSGGNSGDTQYF
CDR3 DNA: TGTGCCAGCAGTGACAGCGGGGGCAACTCTGGAGATACGCAGTATTTT
J gene: TRBJ2-3
V gene: TRBV6-4
D gene: TRBD2
clone size: -

CDR3 protein: CASSMRQGEAPGYGYTF
CDR3 DNA: TGTGCCAGTAGTATGCGACAGGGGGAAGCCCCGGGCTATGGCTACACCTTC
J gene: TRBJ1-2
V gene: TRBV19
D gene: TRBD1
clone size: -

CDR3 protein: CASNPGGVGRTDTQYF
CDR3 DNA: TGTGCCAGCAACCCAGGAGGGGTCGGACGCACAGATACGCAGTATTTT
J gene: TRBJ2-3
V gene: TRBV9
D gene: -
clone size: -

CDR3 protein: CASSGPGTGNQPQHF
CDR3 DNA: TGTGCCAGTAGTGGACCCGGGACAGGTAATCAGCCCCAGCATTTT
J gene: TRBJ1-5
V gene: TRBV19
D gene: TRBD1
clone size: -

CDR3 protein: CASSRHSGGTANYGYTF
CDR3 DNA: TGTGCCAGCAGCAGACACTCAGGGGGCACAGCTAACTATGGCTACACCTTC
J gene: TRBJ1-2
V gene: TRBV7-9
D gene: TRBD1
clone size: -

CDR3 protein: CASSGRGNPGANVLTF
CDR3 DNA: TGTGCCAGCAGCGGCAGGGGGAACCCTGGGGCCAACGTCCTGACTTTC
J gene: TRBJ2-6
V gene: TRBV7-9
D gene: TRBD1
clone size: -

CDR3 protein: CASSPTGATGELFF
CDR3 DNA: TGTGCCAGCAGTCCTACAGGGGCCACCGGGGAGCTGTTTTTT
J gene: TRBJ2-2
V gene: TRBV2
D gene: TRBD1
clone size: -

CDR3 protein: CAWSVGWTSGVSYNEQFF
CDR3 DNA: TGTGCCTGGAGTGTTGGCTGGACTAGCGGGGTCTCCTACAATGAGCAGTTCTTC
J gene: TRBJ2-1
V gene: TRBV30
D gene: TRBD2
clone size: once

CDR3 protein: CASTGVSATNEKLFF
CDR3 DNA: TGTGCCAGCACCGGGGTTTCTGCAACTAATGAAAAACTGTTTTTT
J gene: TRBJ1-4
V gene: TRBV6-5
D gene: -
clone size: -

CDR3 protein: CASIGWGENIQYF
CDR3 DNA: TGTGCCAGCATCGGCTGGGGGGAAAACATTCAGTACTTC
J gene: TRBJ2-4
V gene: TRBV28
D gene: -
clone size: -

CDR3 protein: CASSLGSPTMNTEAFF
CDR3 DNA: TGCGCCAGCAGCTTGGGCTCACCAACTATGAACACTGAAGCTTTCTTT
J gene: TRBJ1-1
V gene: TRBV5-1
D gene: -
clone size: -

CDR3 protein: CASRLRGAGAGELFF
CDR3 DNA: TGTGCCAGCAGACTGCGAGGGGCAGGGGCCGGGGAGCTGTTTTTT
J gene: TRBJ2-2
V gene: TRBV6-5
D gene: -
clone size: few

CDR3 protein: CASSLRQVNYGYTF
CDR3 DNA: TGTGCCAGCAGCTTGAGGCAGGTGAACTATGGCTACACCTTC
J gene: TRBJ1-2
V gene: TRBV5-6
D gene: -
clone size: -

CDR3 protein: CASSEHSGWNNEQFF
CDR3 DNA: TGCGCCAGCAGTGAGCACAGCGGATGGAACAATGAGCAGTTCTTC
J gene: TRBJ2-1
V gene: TRBV10-2
D gene: -
clone size: few

CDR3 protein: CASSQATNRAGYYGYTF
CDR3 DNA: TGTGCCAGCAGCCAAGCTACAAACAGGGCGGGCTACTATGGCTACACCTTC
J gene: TRBJ1-2
V gene: TRBV3-1/TRBV3-2
D gene: -
clone size: -

CDR3 protein: CASSSLWTGQAFF
CDR3 DNA: TGTGCCAGCAGCTCTCTTTGGACAGGCCAAGCTTTCTTT
J gene: TRBJ1-1
V gene: TRBV5-6
D gene: TRBD1
clone size: -

CDR3 protein: CASSWGPTGGGSQPQHF
CDR3 DNA: TGCGCCAGCAGCTGGGGCCCGACAGGGGGCGGGAGTCAGCCCCAGCATTTT
J gene: TRBJ1-5
V gene: TRBV5-1
D gene: TRBD1
clone size: -